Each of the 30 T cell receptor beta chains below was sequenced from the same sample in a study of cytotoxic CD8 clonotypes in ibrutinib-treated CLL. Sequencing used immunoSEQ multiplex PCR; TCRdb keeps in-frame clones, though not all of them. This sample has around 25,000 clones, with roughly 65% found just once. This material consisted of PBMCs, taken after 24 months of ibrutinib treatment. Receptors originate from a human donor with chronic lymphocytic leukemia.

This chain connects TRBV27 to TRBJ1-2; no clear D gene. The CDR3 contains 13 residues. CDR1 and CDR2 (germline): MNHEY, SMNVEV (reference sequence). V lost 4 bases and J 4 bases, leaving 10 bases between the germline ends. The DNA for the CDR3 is TGTGCCAGCAGTTCCGGGCCCTTCTATGGCTACACCTTC. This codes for CASSSGPFYGYTF.

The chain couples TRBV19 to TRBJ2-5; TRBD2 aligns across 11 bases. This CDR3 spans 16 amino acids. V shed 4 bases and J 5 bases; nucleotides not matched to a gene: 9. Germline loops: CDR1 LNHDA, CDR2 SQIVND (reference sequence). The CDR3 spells CASSKVGSGGAETQYF. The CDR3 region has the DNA TGTGCCAGTAGTAAAGTGGGTAGCGGGGGGGCCGAGACCCAGTACTTC.

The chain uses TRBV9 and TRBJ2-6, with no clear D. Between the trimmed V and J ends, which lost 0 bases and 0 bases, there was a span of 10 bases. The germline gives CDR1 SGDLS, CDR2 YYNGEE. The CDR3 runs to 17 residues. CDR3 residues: CASSVDSFLSGANVLTF. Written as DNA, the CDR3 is TGTGCCAGCAGCGTAGACAGTTTCCTCTCTGGGGCCAACGTCCTGACTTTC.

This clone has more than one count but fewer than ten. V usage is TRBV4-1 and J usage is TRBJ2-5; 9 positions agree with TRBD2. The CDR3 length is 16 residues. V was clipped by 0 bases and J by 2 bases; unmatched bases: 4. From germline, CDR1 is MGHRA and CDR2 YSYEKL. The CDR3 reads CASSQDPAGGQETQYF. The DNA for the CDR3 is TGCGCCAGCAGCCAAGATCCTGCGGGGGGGCAAGAGACCCAGTACTTC.

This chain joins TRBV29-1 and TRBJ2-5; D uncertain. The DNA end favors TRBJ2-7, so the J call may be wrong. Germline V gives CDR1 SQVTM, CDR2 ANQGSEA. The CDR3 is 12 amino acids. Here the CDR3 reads CSARVSGYEQYF. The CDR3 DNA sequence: TGCAGCGCAAGAGTCTCGGGTTACGAGCAGTACTTC.

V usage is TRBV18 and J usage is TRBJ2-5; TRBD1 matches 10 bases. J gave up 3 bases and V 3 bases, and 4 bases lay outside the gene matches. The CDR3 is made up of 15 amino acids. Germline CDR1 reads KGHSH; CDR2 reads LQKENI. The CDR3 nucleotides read TGTGCCAGCTCACCCCGGGACAGGGGCGAAGAGACCCAGTACTTC. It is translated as CASSPRDRGEETQYF.

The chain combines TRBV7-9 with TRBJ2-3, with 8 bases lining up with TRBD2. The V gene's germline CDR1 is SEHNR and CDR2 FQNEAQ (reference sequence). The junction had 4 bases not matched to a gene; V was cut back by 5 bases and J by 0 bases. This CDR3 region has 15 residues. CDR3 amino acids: CASSPSGGSTDTQYF. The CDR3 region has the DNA TGTGCCAGCAGCCCCAGCGGGGGAAGCACAGATACGCAGTATTTT.

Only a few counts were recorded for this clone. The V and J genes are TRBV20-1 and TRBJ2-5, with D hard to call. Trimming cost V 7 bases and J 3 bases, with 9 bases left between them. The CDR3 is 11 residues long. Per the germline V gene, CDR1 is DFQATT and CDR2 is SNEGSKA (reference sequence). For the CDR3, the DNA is TGCAGTGGTTTGTTGAAAGAGACCCAGTACTTC. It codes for CSGLLKETQYF.

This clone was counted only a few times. This CDR3 reads CASSYRPDTGYEQYF. For the CDR3, the DNA is TGTGCCAGCAGTTACCGCCCAGATACAGGGTACGAGCAGTACTTC. This chain joins TRBV6-6 and TRBJ2-7; tentatively, D is TRBD1 (6 bases). The CDR3 covers 15 residues. V lost 2 bases and J lost 4, with 15 bases in between. Germline V CDR1 and CDR2: MNHNY, SVGAGI (reference sequence).

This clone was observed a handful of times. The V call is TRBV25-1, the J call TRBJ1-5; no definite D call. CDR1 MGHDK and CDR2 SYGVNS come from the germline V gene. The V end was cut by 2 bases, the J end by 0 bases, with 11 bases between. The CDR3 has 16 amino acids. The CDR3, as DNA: TGTGCCAGCAGTGAAGGGTGGGGTTATAGCAATCAGCCCCAGCATTTT. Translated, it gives CASSEGWGYSNQPQHF.

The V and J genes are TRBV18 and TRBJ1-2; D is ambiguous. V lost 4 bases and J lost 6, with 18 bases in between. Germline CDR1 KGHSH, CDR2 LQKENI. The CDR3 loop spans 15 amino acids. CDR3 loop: CASSLGNRVADGYTF. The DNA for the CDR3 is TGTGCCAGCTCACTGGGTAACCGGGTGGCGGATGGCTACACCTTC.

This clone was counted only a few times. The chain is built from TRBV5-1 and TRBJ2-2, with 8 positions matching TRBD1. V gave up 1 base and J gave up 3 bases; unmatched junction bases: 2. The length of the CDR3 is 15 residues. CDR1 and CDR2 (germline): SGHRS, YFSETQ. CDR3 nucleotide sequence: TGCGCCAGCAGCTTGTTGACAGGGGACACCGGGGAGCTGTTTTTT. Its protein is CASSLLTGDTGELFF.

The CDR3 DNA reads as TGCAGCGTCGACCACAGGGGAGAGACAGATACGCAGTATTTT. This translates into CSVDHRGETDTQYF. This rearrangement joins TRBV29-1 to TRBJ2-3, with TRBD1 matching over 7 bases. This CDR3 comprises 14 residues. Looked up from germline, CDR1 is SQVTM and CDR2 is ANQGSEA. With V trimmed by 6 bases and J by 3 bases, 9 bases remained unmatched.

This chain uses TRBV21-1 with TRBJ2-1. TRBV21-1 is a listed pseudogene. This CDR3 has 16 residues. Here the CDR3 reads CASSKISPGAPNEQFF. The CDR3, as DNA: TGTGCCAGCAGCAAAATCAGCCCGGGGGCCCCCAATGAGCAGTTCTTC.

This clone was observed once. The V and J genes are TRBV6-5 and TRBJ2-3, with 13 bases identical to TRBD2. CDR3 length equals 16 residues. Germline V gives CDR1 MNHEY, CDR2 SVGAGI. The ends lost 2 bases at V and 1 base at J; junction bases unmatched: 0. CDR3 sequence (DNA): TGTGCCAGCAGTTACGGGACTAGCGGGGGCACAGATACGCAGTATTTT. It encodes CASSYGTSGGTDTQYF.

CDR3 amino acids: CASREVGYYGYTF. In DNA form, the CDR3 reads TGTGCCAGTAGGGAAGTGGGTTACTATGGCTACACCTTC. The chain combines TRBV19 with TRBJ1-2; D gene ambiguous. Germline CDR1 LNHDA, CDR2 SQIVND (reference sequence). This CDR3 comprises 13 residues. V was cut by 6 bases and J by 3 bases, with 11 bases left in between.

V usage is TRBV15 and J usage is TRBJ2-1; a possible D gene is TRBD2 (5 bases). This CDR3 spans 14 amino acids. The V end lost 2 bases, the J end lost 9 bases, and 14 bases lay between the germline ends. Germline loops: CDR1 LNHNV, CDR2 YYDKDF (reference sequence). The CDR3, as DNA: TGTGCCACCAGCAGAATAACCGGGATTGGTGAGCAGTTCTTC. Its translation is CATSRITGIGEQFF.

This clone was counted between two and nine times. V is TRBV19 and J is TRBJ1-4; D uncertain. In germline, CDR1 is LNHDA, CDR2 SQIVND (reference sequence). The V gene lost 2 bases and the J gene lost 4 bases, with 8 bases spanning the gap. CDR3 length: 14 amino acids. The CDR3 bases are TGTGCCAGTAGTATATGGCAGAGTAATGAAAAACTGTTTTTT. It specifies CASSIWQSNEKLFF.

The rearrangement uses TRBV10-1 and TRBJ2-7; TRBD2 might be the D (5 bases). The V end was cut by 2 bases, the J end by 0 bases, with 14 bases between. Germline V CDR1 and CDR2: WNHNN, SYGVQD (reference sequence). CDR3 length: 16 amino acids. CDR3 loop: CASSEPGSGSSYEQYF. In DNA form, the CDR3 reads TGCGCCAGCAGTGAGCCGGGGTCGGGGAGCTCCTACGAGCAGTACTTC.

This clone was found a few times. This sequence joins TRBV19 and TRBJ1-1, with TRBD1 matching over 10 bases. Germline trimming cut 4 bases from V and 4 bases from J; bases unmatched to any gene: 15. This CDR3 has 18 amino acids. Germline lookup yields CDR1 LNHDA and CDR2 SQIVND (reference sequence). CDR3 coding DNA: TGTGCCAGTAGTACCATAACCGGGACAGGGGTCCCTAGCACTGAAGCTTTCTTT. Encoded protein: CASSTITGTGVPSTEAFF.

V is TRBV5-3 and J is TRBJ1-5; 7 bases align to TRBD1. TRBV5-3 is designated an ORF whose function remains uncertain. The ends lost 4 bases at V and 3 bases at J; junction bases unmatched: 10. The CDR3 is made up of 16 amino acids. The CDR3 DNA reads TGTGCCAGAAGCCTGGTTGGACAGGCTTACAATCAGCCCCAGCATTTT. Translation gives CARSLVGQAYNQPQHF.

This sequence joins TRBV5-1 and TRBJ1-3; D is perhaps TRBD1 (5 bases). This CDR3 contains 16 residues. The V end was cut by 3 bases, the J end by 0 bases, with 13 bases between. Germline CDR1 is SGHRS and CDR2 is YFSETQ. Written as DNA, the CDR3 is TGCGCCAGCAGCTGGGGCCCAGGGAGCTCTGGAAACACCATATATTTT. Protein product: CASSWGPGSSGNTIYF.

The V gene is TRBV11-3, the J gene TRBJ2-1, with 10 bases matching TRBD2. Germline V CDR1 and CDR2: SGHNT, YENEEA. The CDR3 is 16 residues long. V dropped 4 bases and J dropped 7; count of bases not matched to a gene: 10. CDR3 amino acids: CASSSQASGGGNEQFF. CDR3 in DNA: TGTGCCAGCAGCTCACAGGCTAGCGGGGGTGGAAATGAGCAGTTCTTC.

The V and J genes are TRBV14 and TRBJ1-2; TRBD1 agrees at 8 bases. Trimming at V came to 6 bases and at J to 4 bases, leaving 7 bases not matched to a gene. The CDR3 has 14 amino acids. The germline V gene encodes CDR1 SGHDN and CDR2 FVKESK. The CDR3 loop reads CASSPDRGSYGYTF. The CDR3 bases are TGTGCCAGCAGTCCCGACAGGGGAAGCTATGGCTACACCTTC.

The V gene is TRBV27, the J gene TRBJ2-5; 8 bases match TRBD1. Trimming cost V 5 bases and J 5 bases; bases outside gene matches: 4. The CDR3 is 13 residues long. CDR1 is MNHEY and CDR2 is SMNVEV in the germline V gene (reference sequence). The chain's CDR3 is CASSGQGAETQYF. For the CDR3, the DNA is TGTGCCAGCAGTGGACAGGGAGCGGAGACCCAGTACTTC.

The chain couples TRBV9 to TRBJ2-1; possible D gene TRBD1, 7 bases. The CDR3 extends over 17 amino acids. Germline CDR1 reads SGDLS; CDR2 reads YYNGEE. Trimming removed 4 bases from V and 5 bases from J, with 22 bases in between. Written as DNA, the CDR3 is TGTGCCAGCAGCCCGCCCGAGACAGGGAGGCACGACAATGAGCAGTTCTTC. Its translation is CASSPPETGRHDNEQFF. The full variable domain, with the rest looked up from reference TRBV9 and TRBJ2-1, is DSGVTQTPKHLITATGQRVTLRCSPRSGDLSVYWYQQSLDQGLQFLIQYYNGEERAKGNILERFSAQQFPDLHSELNLSSLELGDSALYFCASSPPETGRHDNEQFFGPGTRLTVL.

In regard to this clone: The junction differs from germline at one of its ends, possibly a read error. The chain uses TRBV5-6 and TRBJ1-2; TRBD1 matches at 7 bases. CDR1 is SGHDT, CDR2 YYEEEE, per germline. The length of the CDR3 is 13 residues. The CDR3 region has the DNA TGTGCCAGCAGCGAACGACAGGGAGGGTCCTTCGCCTTC. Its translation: CASSERQGGSFAF.

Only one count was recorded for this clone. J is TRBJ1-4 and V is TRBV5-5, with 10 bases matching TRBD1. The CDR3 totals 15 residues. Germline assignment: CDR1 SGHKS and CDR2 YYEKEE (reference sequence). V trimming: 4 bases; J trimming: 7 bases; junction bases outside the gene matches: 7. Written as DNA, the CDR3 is TGTGCCAGCAGCCCCCGGACAGGGGGGTTTGAAAAACTGTTTTTT. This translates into CASSPRTGGFEKLFF.

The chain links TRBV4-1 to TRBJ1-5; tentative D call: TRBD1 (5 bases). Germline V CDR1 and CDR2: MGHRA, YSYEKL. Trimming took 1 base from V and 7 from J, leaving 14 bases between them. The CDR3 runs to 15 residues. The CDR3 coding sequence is TGCGCCAGCAGCCAAGTTGGGGCCCTCGGGCAGCCCCAGCATTTT. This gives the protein CASSQVGALGQPQHF.

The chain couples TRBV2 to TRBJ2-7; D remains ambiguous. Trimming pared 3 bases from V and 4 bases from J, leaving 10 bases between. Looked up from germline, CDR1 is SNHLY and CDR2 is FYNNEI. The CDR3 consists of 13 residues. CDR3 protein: CASSDHSRYEQYF. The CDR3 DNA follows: TGTGCCAGCAGTGATCACAGTAGGTACGAGCAGTACTTC.